Listed below are T cell receptor beta chains from one sample, sequenced in a study of somatic reversion in DOCK8 deficiency. TCRdb recomputed calls from the multiplex PCR reads with MiXCR, one row per CDR3 protein. The repertoire holds about 300 distinct CDR3 sequences, with about 32% as singletons. The sample consisted of blood. Receptors were obtained from a human donor with DOCK8 deficiency. CDR3s include the opening cysteine and the closing phenylalanine or tryptophan. Fields, in order: V gene, clone size, J gene, D gene, CDR3 DNA, CDR3 protein. D genes are given only for firm matches. Size is stated for part of the rows, as once, few or many counts, or as a class when the clone is expanded.

v_gene: TRBV4-2
abundance: NA
j_gene: TRBJ2-7
d_gene: NA
CDR3nt: TGTGCCAGCAGCCAAGCCCTAGGACTGTACGAGCAGTACTTC
CDR3aa: CASSQALGLYEQYF

v_gene: TRBV30
abundance: medium-sized
j_gene: TRBJ1-1
d_gene: NA
CDR3nt: TGTGCCTGGAGTGTACGGCCAGGGAGGGACACTGAAGCTTTCTTT
CDR3aa: CAWSVRPGRDTEAFF

v_gene: TRBV11-2
abundance: few
j_gene: TRBJ2-7
d_gene: NA
CDR3nt: TGTGCCAGCAGCTTAGTTGGGGTGGAGCAGTACTTC
CDR3aa: CASSLVGVEQYF

v_gene: TRBV6-4
abundance: few
j_gene: TRBJ1-1
d_gene: NA
CDR3nt: TGTGCCAGCAGTGACGAAGTGGACACTGAAGCTTTCTTT
CDR3aa: CASSDEVDTEAFF

v_gene: TRBV3-1
abundance: few
j_gene: TRBJ1-2
d_gene: NA
CDR3nt: TGTGCCAGCAGCCGTGGAGGTTCTAACTATGGCTACACCTTC
CDR3aa: CASSRGGSNYGYTF

v_gene: TRBV7-9
abundance: medium-sized
j_gene: TRBJ1-1
d_gene: NA
CDR3nt: TGTGCCAGCAGCTTAGTAGGACCCGGGAACACTGAAGCTTTCTTT
CDR3aa: CASSLVGPGNTEAFF

v_gene: TRBV6-2/TRBV6-3
abundance: few
j_gene: TRBJ1-4
d_gene: TRBD1
CDR3nt: TGTGCCAGCACCCCTTTCGGGACAGGAGCCCGGGAAAAACTGTTTTTT
CDR3aa: CASTPFGTGAREKLFF

v_gene: TRBV12-3/TRBV12-4
abundance: medium-sized
j_gene: TRBJ1-1
d_gene: TRBD1
CDR3nt: TGTGCCAGCACGTACTACAGGGGCTGGAACACTGAAGCTTTCTTT
CDR3aa: CASTYYRGWNTEAFF

v_gene: TRBV27
abundance: NA
j_gene: TRBJ1-2
d_gene: NA
CDR3nt: TGTGCCAGCTCCCCCATAGACAGCTATGGCTACACCTTC
CDR3aa: CASSPIDSYGYTF

v_gene: TRBV20-1
abundance: NA
j_gene: TRBJ2-1
d_gene: TRBD1
CDR3nt: TGCAGTGCTTCATCGGGACAGGAGATCTACAATGAGCAGTTCTTC
CDR3aa: CSASSGQEIYNEQFF

v_gene: TRBV10-3
abundance: medium-sized
j_gene: TRBJ1-5
d_gene: TRBD1
CDR3nt: TGTGCCATCAGTGTTGGGACAGGGGGGAATCAGCCCCAGCATTTT
CDR3aa: CAISVGTGGNQPQHF

v_gene: TRBV7-9
abundance: NA
j_gene: TRBJ2-7
d_gene: NA
CDR3nt: TGTGCCAGCAGCATAAAATACGAGCAGTACTTC
CDR3aa: CASSIKYEQYF

v_gene: TRBV28
abundance: few
j_gene: TRBJ1-6
d_gene: TRBD1
CDR3nt: TGTGCCAGCAGTCCTAGGGGGCGGTCCTATAATTCACCCCTCCACTTT
CDR3aa: CASSPRGRSYNSPLHF

v_gene: TRBV10-3
abundance: NA
j_gene: TRBJ1-5
d_gene: NA
CDR3nt: TGTGCCATCAGTGGCCGAGGACGAGGAGGGCCCCAGCATTTT
CDR3aa: CAISGRGRGGPQHF

v_gene: TRBV7-9
abundance: few
j_gene: TRBJ1-1
d_gene: NA
CDR3nt: TGTGCCAGCAGCCCCTTCGCAGATTCGAACACTGAAGCTTTCTTT
CDR3aa: CASSPFADSNTEAFF

v_gene: TRBV20-1
abundance: medium-sized
j_gene: TRBJ1-6
d_gene: TRBD1
CDR3nt: TGCAGTGCTAGGGCCGGGACAGCCGGCAATTCACCCCTCCACTTT
CDR3aa: CSARAGTAGNSPLHF

v_gene: TRBV4-3
abundance: large
j_gene: TRBJ1-6
d_gene: TRBD1
CDR3nt: TGCGCCAGCAGCCAAGATATACCTCGGACAGGGATTAATTCACCCCTCCACTTT
CDR3aa: CASSQDIPRTGINSPLHF

v_gene: TRBV20-1
abundance: medium-sized
j_gene: TRBJ2-7
d_gene: TRBD2
CDR3nt: TGCAGTGCCCCGGGACTAGCGGGTCGACAACCCTACGAGCAGTACTTC
CDR3aa: CSAPGLAGRQPYEQYF

v_gene: TRBV28
abundance: NA
j_gene: TRBJ2-7
d_gene: NA
CDR3nt: TGTGCCAGCAGTTTGGCAAGGGCGTACGAGCAGTACTTC
CDR3aa: CASSLARAYEQYF

v_gene: TRBV6-6
abundance: few
j_gene: TRBJ1-1
d_gene: NA
CDR3nt: TGTGCCAGCAGTTACTCGGGGGGAGGGAAAACTGAAGCTTTCTTT
CDR3aa: CASSYSGGGKTEAFF

v_gene: TRBV11-3
abundance: NA
j_gene: TRBJ2-3
d_gene: TRBD2
CDR3nt: TGTGCCAGCAGCCTAGCGGGGGCCCGCACAGATACGCAGTATTTT
CDR3aa: CASSLAGARTDTQYF

v_gene: TRBV6-2/TRBV6-3
abundance: NA
j_gene: TRBJ2-3
d_gene: TRBD2
CDR3nt: TGTGCCAGCGGGACTAGCCGCGTCACAGATACGCAGTATTTT
CDR3aa: CASGTSRVTDTQYF

v_gene: TRBV20-1
abundance: large
j_gene: TRBJ1-2
d_gene: TRBD1
CDR3nt: TGCAGTGCTGAGACAGGGACCTATGGCTACACCTTC
CDR3aa: CSAETGTYGYTF

v_gene: TRBV30
abundance: once
j_gene: TRBJ1-2
d_gene: NA
CDR3nt: TGTGCCTGGTTGCGTCGGGGGGTAGACTATGGCTACACCTTC
CDR3aa: CAWLRRGVDYGYTF

v_gene: TRBV6-4
abundance: once
j_gene: TRBJ2-6
d_gene: NA
CDR3nt: TGTGCCAGCAGTGACGGGACGGCCTCTGGGGCCAACGTCCTGACTTTC
CDR3aa: CASSDGTASGANVLTF

v_gene: TRBV6-5
abundance: once
j_gene: TRBJ1-5
d_gene: TRBD1
CDR3nt: TGTGCCAGCAGTTCCCCGGGACAGGGGGCCTCTAGGTTTCAGCCCCAGCATTTT
CDR3aa: CASSSPGQGASRFQPQHF

v_gene: TRBV30
abundance: NA
j_gene: TRBJ2-7
d_gene: NA
CDR3nt: TGTGCCTGGACGAGGGGTTGGGGGCAGTACTTC
CDR3aa: CAWTRGWGQYF

v_gene: TRBV12-3/TRBV12-4
abundance: few
j_gene: TRBJ2-7
d_gene: TRBD1
CDR3nt: TGTGCCAGCAGTTTAGGAGGTCGGGACAGCCGATACGAGCAGTACTTC
CDR3aa: CASSLGGRDSRYEQYF

v_gene: TRBV6-2/TRBV6-3
abundance: few
j_gene: TRBJ1-6
d_gene: TRBD1
CDR3nt: TGTGCCAGCAGGCACCGACCGGGACAGTTGCAGGGTCGAGTCGTGACACCCCTCCACTTT
CDR3aa: CASRHRPGQLQGRVVTPLHF

v_gene: TRBV20-1
abundance: large
j_gene: TRBJ1-1
d_gene: NA
CDR3nt: TGCAGTGCTAGTGGGGTAATGAACACTGAAGCTTTCTTT
CDR3aa: CSASGVMNTEAFF

v_gene: TRBV6-5
abundance: once
j_gene: TRBJ2-3
d_gene: NA
CDR3nt: TGTGCCAGCAGTTACTCCCCAGATACGCAGTATTTT
CDR3aa: CASSYSPDTQYF

v_gene: TRBV20-1
abundance: medium-sized
j_gene: TRBJ1-1
d_gene: NA
CDR3nt: TGCAGTGCTAGCGGAGGCACACCGAACACTGAAGCTTTCTTT
CDR3aa: CSASGGTPNTEAFF

v_gene: TRBV13
abundance: NA
j_gene: TRBJ2-6
d_gene: NA
CDR3nt: TGTGCCAGCAGCCTACGCGCGGGGATTAAGTCTGGGGCCAACGTCCTGACTTTC
CDR3aa: CASSLRAGIKSGANVLTF

v_gene: TRBV20-1
abundance: medium-sized
j_gene: TRBJ1-5
d_gene: NA
CDR3nt: TGCAGTGCTAGAGCGCCGGGAGAGGGTCAGCCCCAGCATTTT
CDR3aa: CSARAPGEGQPQHF

v_gene: TRBV7-9
abundance: few
j_gene: TRBJ1-1
d_gene: NA
CDR3nt: TGTGCCAGCAGCCTGCCAGGGCGGCACACTGAAGCTTTCTTT
CDR3aa: CASSLPGRHTEAFF

v_gene: TRBV6-1
abundance: NA
j_gene: TRBJ1-2
d_gene: NA
CDR3nt: TGTGCCAGCAGCGCAGGGTTTAACTATGGCTACACCTTC
CDR3aa: CASSAGFNYGYTF

v_gene: TRBV7-9
abundance: NA
j_gene: TRBJ2-2
d_gene: NA
CDR3nt: TGTGCCAGCAGCCCGAAGGGGATGTACAACACCGGGGAGCTGTTTTTT
CDR3aa: CASSPKGMYNTGELFF

v_gene: TRBV20-1
abundance: few
j_gene: TRBJ1-2
d_gene: TRBD1
CDR3nt: TGCAGTGCTAGAGATCGCGTGACAGGGGCGGGCTACACCTTC
CDR3aa: CSARDRVTGAGYTF

v_gene: TRBV11-2
abundance: large
j_gene: TRBJ1-1
d_gene: NA
CDR3nt: TGTGCCAGCAGCTTAGGCAGGGTCCGTGCTTTCTTT
CDR3aa: CASSLGRVRAFF